This T cell receptor (beta chain) was sequenced in a study of metastatic and nonmetastatic thyroid tumors. This clone is medium-sized by share. A junction boundary mismatches the germline segment, possibly from a read error. This CDR3 spans 15 amino acids. CDR1 is MNHNS, CDR2 SASEGT, per germline. TCRdb re-analyzed the PCR reads using MiXCR. The table includes 20,000 to 25,000 clones, approximately 14% detected once. Patients underwent thyroid surgery, and none had received any treatment before it. V usage is TRBV6-1 and J usage is TRBJ2-1; D tentatively fits TRBD1 or TRBD2 (5 bases each). The clonotype originates from a female donor with papillary thyroid cancer or a benign thyroid nodule (not recorded which). Some clones in this sample may be carry-over from other donors' samples. The specimen was blood. The CDR3 nucleotides read TGTGCCAGCAGTGGCCGGGACGACGGTTCCAATCAGCAGTTCTTC. Translated, it gives CASSGRDDGSNQQFF.